The present T cell receptor beta chain was sequenced within a study of technical replicates of blood from a handful of donors. The CDR3 spans 15 residues. V was pared by 1 base and J by 4 bases, with 11 bases between. Germline CDR1 and CDR2: SGHNT and YENEEA. Only in-frame clones appear in the TCRdb table, and some are missing; sequencing was by immunoSEQ multiplex PCR. The sample has around 68,000 clones, 91% seen once; the top ten hold 0.3% to 0.4%. Material: T cells isolated from PBMCs. The source of this sequence is a human donor in good health. Some clones in this sample may be carry-over from other donors' samples. The genes are TRBV11-3 and TRBJ2-1; D is perhaps TRBD1 (6 bases). CDR3 DNA: TGTGCCAGCAGCTTAGCCCTTACAGGGTACAATGAGCAGTTCTTC. It specifies CASSLALTGYNEQFF.